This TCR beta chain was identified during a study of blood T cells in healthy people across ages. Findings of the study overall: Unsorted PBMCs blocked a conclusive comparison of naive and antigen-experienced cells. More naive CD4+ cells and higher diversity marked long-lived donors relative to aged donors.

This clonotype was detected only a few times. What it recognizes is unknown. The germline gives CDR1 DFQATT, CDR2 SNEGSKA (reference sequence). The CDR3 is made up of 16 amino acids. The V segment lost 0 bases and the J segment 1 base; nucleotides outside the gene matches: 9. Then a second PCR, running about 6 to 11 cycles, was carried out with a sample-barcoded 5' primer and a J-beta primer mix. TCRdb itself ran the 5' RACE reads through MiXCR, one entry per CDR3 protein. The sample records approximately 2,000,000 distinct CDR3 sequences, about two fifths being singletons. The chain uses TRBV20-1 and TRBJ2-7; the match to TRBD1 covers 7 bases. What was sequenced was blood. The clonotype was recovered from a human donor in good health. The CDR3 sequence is CSARDGQEAESYEQYF. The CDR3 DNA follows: TGCAGTGCTAGAGATGGACAGGAAGCCGAATCCTACGAGCAGTACTTC.